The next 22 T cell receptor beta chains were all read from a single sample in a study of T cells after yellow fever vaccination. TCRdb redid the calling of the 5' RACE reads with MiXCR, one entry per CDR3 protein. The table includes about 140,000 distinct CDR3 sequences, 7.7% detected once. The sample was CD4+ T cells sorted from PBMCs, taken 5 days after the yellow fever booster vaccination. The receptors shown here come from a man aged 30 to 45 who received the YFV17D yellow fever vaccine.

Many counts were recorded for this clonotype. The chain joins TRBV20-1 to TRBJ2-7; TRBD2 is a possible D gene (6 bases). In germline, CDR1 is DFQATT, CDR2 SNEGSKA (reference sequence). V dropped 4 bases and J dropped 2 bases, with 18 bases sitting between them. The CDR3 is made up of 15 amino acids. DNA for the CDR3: TGCAGTGCTACTACTCGTCGGGAGAGTACCTACGAGCAGTACTTC. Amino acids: CSATTRRESTYEQYF.

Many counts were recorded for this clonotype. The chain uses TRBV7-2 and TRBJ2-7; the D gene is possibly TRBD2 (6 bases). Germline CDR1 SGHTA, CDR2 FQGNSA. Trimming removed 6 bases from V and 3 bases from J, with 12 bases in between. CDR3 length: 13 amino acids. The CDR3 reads CASREGIFYEQYF. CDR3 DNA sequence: TGTGCCAGCAGGGAGGGGATATTCTACGAGCAGTACTTC.

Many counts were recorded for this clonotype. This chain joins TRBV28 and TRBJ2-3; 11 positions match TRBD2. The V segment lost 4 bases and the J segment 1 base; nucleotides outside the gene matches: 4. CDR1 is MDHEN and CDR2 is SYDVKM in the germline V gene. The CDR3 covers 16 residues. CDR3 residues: CASSSGGLAGTDTQYF. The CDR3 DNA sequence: TGTGCCAGCAGTTCGGGGGGACTAGCGGGCACAGATACGCAGTATTTT.

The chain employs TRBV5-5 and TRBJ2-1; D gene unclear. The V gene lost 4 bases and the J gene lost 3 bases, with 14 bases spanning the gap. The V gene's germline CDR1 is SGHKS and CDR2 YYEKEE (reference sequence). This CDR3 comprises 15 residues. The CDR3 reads CASSPGLLCYNEQFF. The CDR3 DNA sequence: TGTGCCAGCAGCCCCGGGCTCCTCTGCTACAATGAGCAGTTCTTC.

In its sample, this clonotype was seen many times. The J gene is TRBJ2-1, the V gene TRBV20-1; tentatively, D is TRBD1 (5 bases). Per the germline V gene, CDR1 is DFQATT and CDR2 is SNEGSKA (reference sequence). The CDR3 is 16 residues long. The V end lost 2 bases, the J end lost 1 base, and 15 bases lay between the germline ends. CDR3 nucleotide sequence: TGCAGTGCTAGACGATACCAGGGTAGTTCCTACAATGAGCAGTTCTTC. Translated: CSARRYQGSSYNEQFF.

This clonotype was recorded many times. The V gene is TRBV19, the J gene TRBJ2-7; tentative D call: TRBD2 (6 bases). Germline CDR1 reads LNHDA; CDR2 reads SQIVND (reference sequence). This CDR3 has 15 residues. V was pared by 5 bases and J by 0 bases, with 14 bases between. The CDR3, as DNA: TGTGCCAGTAGTCCAAGGGACTGGAGCTCCTACGAGCAGTACTTC. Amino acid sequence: CASSPRDWSSYEQYF.

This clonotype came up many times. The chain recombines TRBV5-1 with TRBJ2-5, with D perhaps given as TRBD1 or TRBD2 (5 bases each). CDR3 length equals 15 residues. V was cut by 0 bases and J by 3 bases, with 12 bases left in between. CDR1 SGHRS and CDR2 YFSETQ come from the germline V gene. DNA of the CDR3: TGCGCCAGCAGCTTGGACGGGACGGCGGAAGAGACCCAGTACTTC. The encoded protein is CASSLDGTAEETQYF. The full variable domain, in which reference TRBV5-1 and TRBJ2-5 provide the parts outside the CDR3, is KAGVTQTPRYLIKTRGQQVTLSCSPISGHRSVSWYQQTPGQGLQFLFEYFSETQRNKGNFPGRFSGRQFSNSRSEMNVSTLELGDSALYLCASSLDGTAEETQYFGPGTRLLVL.

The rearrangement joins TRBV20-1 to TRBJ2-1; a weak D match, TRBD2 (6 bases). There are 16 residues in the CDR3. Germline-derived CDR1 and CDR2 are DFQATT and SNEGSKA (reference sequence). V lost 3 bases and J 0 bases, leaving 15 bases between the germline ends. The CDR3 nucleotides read TGCAGTGCTAGCGAGGACCTAGCGTACTCCTACAATGAGCAGTTCTTC. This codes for CSASEDLAYSYNEQFF.

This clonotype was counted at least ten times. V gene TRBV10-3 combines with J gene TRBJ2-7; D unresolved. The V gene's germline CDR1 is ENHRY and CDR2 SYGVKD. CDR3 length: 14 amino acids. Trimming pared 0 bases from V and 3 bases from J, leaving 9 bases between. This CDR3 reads CAISESGGSYEQYF. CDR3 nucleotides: TGTGCCATCAGTGAGTCCGGTGGCAGCTACGAGCAGTACTTC.

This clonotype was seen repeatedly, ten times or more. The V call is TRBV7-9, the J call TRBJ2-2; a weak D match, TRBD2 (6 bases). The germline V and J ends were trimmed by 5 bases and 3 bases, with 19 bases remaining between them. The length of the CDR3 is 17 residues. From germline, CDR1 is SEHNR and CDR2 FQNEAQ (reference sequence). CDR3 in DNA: TGTGCCAGCAGCCCCTTGTCCGGGAGCCTAGACACCGGGGAGCTGTTTTTT. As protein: CASSPLSGSLDTGELFF.

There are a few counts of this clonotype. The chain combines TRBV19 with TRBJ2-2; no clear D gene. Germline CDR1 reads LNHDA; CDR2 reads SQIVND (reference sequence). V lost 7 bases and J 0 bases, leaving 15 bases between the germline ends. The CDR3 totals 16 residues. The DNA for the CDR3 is TGTGCCAGTACCTCTCGAGGAGCGCCGAACACCGGGGAGCTGTTTTTT. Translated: CASTSRGAPNTGELFF.

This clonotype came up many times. DNA of the CDR3: TGTGCCAGCAGTTACTCGAAGGAGACTAACACCGGGGAGCTGTTTTTT. Its translation: CASSYSKETNTGELFF. The chain joins TRBV6-2 or TRBV6-3 to TRBJ2-2; the D is unclear. CDR1 MNHEY and CDR2 SVGEGT come from the germline V gene. The V end was cut by 0 bases, the J end by 2 bases, with 10 bases between. The CDR3 spans 16 residues.

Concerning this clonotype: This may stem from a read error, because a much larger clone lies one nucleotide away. The CDR3 nucleotides read TGCAGTGCTGAGGACGGGGCGCTGTTTTTT. As protein: CSAEDGALFF. The V gene is TRBV20-1, the J gene TRBJ2-2; either TRBD1 or TRBD2 may fit D (5 bases each). CDR3 length equals 10 residues. Germline V gene lookup returns CDR1 DFQATT and CDR2 SNEGSKA (reference sequence).

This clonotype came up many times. CDR3 nucleotides: TGTGCCAGCAGCTTAAGACTAGCGGGAGCGGGTGAGCAGTACTTC. Protein: CASSLRLAGAGEQYF. V usage is TRBV5-8 and J usage is TRBJ2-7, with 12 bases fitting TRBD2. This CDR3 is 15 amino acids long. The trim removed 2 bases at V and 7 bases at J, leaving 7 bases unmatched. Germline V gene data show CDR1 as SGHTS and CDR2 as YDEGEE.

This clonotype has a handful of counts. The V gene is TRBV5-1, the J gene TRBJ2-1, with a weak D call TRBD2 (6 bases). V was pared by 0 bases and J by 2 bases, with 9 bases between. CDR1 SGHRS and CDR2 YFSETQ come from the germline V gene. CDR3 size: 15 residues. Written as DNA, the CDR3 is TGCGCCAGCAGCTTGGGGAGGGGAACCTACAATGAGCAGTTCTTC. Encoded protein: CASSLGRGTYNEQFF.

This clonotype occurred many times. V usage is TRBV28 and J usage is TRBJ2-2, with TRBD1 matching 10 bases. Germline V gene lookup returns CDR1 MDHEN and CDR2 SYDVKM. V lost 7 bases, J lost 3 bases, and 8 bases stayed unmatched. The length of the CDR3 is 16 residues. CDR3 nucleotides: TGTGCCAGCACCTCCGGGACAGGGGTCTACACCGGGGAGCTGTTTTTT. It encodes CASTSGTGVYTGELFF.

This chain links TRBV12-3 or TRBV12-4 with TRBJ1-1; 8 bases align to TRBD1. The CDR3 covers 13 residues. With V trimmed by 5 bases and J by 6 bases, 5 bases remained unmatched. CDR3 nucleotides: TGTGCCAGCAGTCCTCAGGGGGCGGCTGAAGCTTTCTTT. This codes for CASSPQGAAEAFF.

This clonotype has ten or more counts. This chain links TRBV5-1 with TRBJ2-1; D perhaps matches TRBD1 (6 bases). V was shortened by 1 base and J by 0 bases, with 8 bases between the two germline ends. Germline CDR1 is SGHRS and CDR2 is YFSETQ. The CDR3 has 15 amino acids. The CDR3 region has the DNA TGCGCCAGCAGCTTGCAGGGGAGCTCCTACAATGAGCAGTTCTTC. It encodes CASSLQGSSYNEQFF.

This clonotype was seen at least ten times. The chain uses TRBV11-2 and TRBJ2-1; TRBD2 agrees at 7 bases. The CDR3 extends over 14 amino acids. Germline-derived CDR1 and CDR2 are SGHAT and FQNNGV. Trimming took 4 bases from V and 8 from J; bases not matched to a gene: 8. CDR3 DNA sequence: TGTGCCAGCAGCTCCGGGACGACTAGCTATGAGCAGTTCTTC. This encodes CASSSGTTSYEQFF.

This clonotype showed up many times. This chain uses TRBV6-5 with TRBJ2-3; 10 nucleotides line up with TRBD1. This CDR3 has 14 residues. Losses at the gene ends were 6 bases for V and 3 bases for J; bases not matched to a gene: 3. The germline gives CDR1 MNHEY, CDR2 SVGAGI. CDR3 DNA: TGTGCCAGCAGGCCGGGACAGGGGACAGATACGCAGTATTTT. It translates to CASRPGQGTDTQYF.

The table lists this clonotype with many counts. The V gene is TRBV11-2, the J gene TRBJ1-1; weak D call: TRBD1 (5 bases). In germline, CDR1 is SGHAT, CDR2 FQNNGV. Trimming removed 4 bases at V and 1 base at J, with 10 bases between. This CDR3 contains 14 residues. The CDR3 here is CASSYGTANTEAFF. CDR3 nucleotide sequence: TGTGCCAGCAGCTACGGGACGGCGAACACTGAAGCTTTCTTT.

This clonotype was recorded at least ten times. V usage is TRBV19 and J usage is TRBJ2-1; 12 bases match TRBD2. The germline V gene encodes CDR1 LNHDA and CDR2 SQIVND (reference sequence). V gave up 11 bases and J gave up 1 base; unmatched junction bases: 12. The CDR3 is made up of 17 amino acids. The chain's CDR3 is CADRGTSGRYSYNEQFF. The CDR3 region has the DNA TGTGCCGATAGAGGAACTAGCGGGAGGTATTCCTACAATGAGCAGTTCTTC.